This T cell receptor beta chain was recovered during a study of blood T cells in healthy people across ages (dated by TCRdb to about 2015). A note on the overall study: In model experiments, template switching captured about one uniquely barcoded TCR beta cDNA molecule for every two T cells. Age-related changes in TCR beta repertoire diversity were measured in the study by deep sequencing normalized with unique cDNA molecular identifiers. The donors were divided into four age groups: young (average around 16 years), middle-aged (approximately 39), aged (approximately 59) and long-lived (around 80). To avoid experimental bias, donors of different ages were randomly spread across the sequencing lanes. For two donors (one aged 18 to 30 and one aged 80 or older), the study analyzed two additional independent replicas of 1 million unique cDNA reads from the same blood draw. On the study overall, not on this receptor specifically: Observed TCR beta diversity per million T cells fell roughly linearly with age, and a significant reduction was already apparent by age around 40. Because donor CMV infection status was unknown, age-related changes in expanded clonotypes were potentially confounded. Observed TCR beta diversity correlated strongly with the percentage of naive T cells measured by flow cytometry. Compared with the aged group, more naive CD4+ T cells, fewer expanded clones and increased TCR diversity were shown by the long-lived group, suggesting age selection. Total diversity estimates from one million sequenced T cells were considered lower bounds and underestimates. Since profiling was done on bulk unsorted PBMCs, naive and antigen-experienced compartments could not be conclusively compared.

The receptor library was made with 5' RACE. Sequencing was carried out with an Illumina HiSeq 2500. The second PCR ran for about 7 to 11 cycles and used a J-beta primer mix along with a sample-barcoded 5' primer. Each TCR beta cDNA molecule received a unique molecular identifier from a template-switch 5' adaptor carrying 12 random nucleotides. At least 3 million CDR3-containing paired-end reads were obtained from each sample. All of the RNA was converted into first-strand cDNA using the Mint cDNA synthesis kit, with a TRBC-specific oligonucleotide serving as the primer. Following uracil-DNA glycosylase treatment, all cDNA underwent a first 18-cycle PCR with the universal primers M1SS and BC2_uni_R. The source study handled its data this way. Each sample was normalized by randomly selecting 1 million high-quality reads, each carrying a distinct molecular identifier. Reads sharing molecular identifiers were discarded rather than binned into consensus sequences. MiTCR, set to a Q25 quality threshold and the strictest error-elimination algorithm, was used for CDR3 identification, clonotype clustering and error correction. A nonparametric unseen species model with Euler transformation was used to estimate lower-bound total TCR beta diversity. The public reads were quality trimmed at Q25 with fastp and then assembled into clones with MiXCR by TCRdb, keeping productive beta chains. One record per CDR3 amino acid sequence lists the most common genes and DNA. The V and J calls shown here were made by TCRdb, not taken from the authors' results. This sample gives approximately 810,000 distinct CDR3 sequences in total; 30% to 45% of them show up just once. Under 15% of the sample comes from the top ten.

Donors were under 40 systemically healthy Caucasian individuals from Russia aged roughly 6 to 100 years. Ten milliliters of peripheral blood were drawn from each donor into EDTA-treated Vacutainer tubes. PBMCs were isolated by Ficoll-Paque density-gradient centrifugation, with at least 6 million obtained per sample. Total RNA was extracted from PBMCs with Trizol reagent, with at least 5 micrograms obtained per sample. Naive CD45RAhigh/CD27high T cell percentages were measured by flow cytometry on a PBMC aliquot from every donor. This clonotype was counted at least ten times. Its target antigen remains unknown. Base qualities were left out, and no much larger clone turns up one base away. The clonotype was recovered from a young man in good health. The source material was blood.

The CDR3 region reads CASSLDTGGNYGYTF. The bases are TGTGCCAGCAGTTTAGACACAGGGGGCAACTATGGCTACACCTTC. The chain uses TRBV12-3 or TRBV12-4 and TRBJ1-2; 9 central nucleotides agree with TRBD1. Ends trimmed: V by 1 base, J by 2 bases; bases unmatched to a gene: 2. From cysteine to phenylalanine, the CDR3 is 15 amino acids long. Only the CDR3 region is kept as DNA, spanning 45 bases read in frame from base 1.